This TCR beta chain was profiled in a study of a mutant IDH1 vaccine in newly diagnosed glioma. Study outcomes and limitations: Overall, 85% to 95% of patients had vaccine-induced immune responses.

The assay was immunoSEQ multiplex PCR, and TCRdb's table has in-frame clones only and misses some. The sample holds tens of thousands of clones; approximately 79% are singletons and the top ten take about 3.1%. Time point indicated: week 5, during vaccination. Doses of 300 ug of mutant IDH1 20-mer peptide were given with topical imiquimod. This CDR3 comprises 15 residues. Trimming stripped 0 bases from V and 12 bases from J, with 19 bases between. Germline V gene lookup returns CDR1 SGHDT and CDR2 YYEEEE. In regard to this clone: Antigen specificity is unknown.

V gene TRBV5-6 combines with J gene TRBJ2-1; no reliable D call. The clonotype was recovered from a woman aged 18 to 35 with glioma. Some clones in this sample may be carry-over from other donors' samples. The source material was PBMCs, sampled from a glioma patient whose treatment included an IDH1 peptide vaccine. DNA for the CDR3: TGTGCCAGCAGCTTGGGACCCCGCCCCCAGGAAGGGCAGTTCTTC. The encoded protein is CASSLGPRPQEGQFF.